The rows below give T cell receptor beta chains drawn from one sample of a study of cytomegalovirus exposure and HLA in healthy donors. Produced via immunoSEQ multiplex PCR; TCRdb's table is partial and in-frame only. The sample yields about 240,000 clones, around 81% seen once. What was sequenced was PBMCs. The receptors were sampled from a woman aged 60 to 75 in good health and CMV-seropositive. CDR3s include the opening cysteine and the closing phenylalanine or tryptophan. A D gene is named only where the DNA matches it firmly. The listing skips clone size in some rows; elsewhere it reads once, few, many or a size class.

D,size,J,V,DNA,CDR3
.,.,TRBJ1-2,TRBV5-1,TGCGCCAGCAGCTTGGCCAGCGCCCGGGAGGGCTATGGCTACACCTTC,CASSLASAREGYGYTF
TRBD2,once,TRBJ2-7,TRBV27,TGTGCCAGCAGCCCCCTGAGGGTTAGCGGGAGGGCCCCCTACGAGCAGTACTTC,CASSPLRVSGRAPYEQYF
TRBD2,.,TRBJ2-3,TRBV5-1,TGCGCCAGCAGCTTGGCCGGGACTAGCGTGGGCACAGATACGCAGTATTTT,CASSLAGTSVGTDTQYF
TRBD2,.,TRBJ2-1,TRBV9,TGTGCCAGCAGCGTAGTGGCGGGAGAACGCTCCTACAATGAGCAGTTCTTC,CASSVVAGERSYNEQFF
TRBD1,.,TRBJ2-3,TRBV6-4,TGTGCCAGCAGTGAGATGACAGGGGCAGATACGCAGTATTTT,CASSEMTGADTQYF
.,.,TRBJ1-1,TRBV5-1,TGCGCCAGCAGCTTTTCAGGGGTCACTGAAGCTTTCTTT,CASSFSGVTEAFF
TRBD2,.,TRBJ2-3,TRBV2,TGTGCCAGCATAAGCGGGGAGTGGGCAGATACGCAGTATTTT,CASISGEWADTQYF
.,few,TRBJ2-7,TRBV5-6,TGTGCCAGCAGCCACCGGGTGGGAGTTTTCGACGAGCAGTACTTC,CASSHRVGVFDEQYF
TRBD2,.,TRBJ2-1,TRBV10-2,TGCGCCAGCACCAAAAGCGGGAACTACAATGAGCAGTTCTTC,CASTKSGNYNEQFF
.,once,TRBJ1-2,TRBV6-6,TGTGCCAGCAGTTCAACCCAGGGCCTCAGCTATGGCTACACCTTC,CASSSTQGLSYGYTF
.,.,TRBJ2-3,TRBV30,TGTGCCTGGAGGAGAGGCAACAATCCAACAGATACGCAGTATTTT,CAWRRGNNPTDTQYF
.,.,TRBJ1-2,TRBV5-1,TGCGCCAGCAGCTTGGAAGGGGAAGGAGATGGCTACACCTTC,CASSLEGEGDGYTF
.,.,TRBJ2-7,TRBV27,TGTGCCAGCAGTTTATACACAAGCTACGAGCAGTACTTC,CASSLYTSYEQYF
.,.,TRBJ2-7,TRBV27,TGTGCCAGCAGTTTATTTAGTGCTAGCGATTACGAGCAGTACTTC,CASSLFSASDYEQYF
TRBD1,.,TRBJ1-2,TRBV5-1,TGCGCCAGCAGCCCGACCGGGACAGGGGGAAGCGGCTACACCTTC,CASSPTGTGGSGYTF
.,.,TRBJ1-3,TRBV12-5,TGTGCTAGTGGGGGACACCCGCGCGACTCTGGAAACACCATATATTTT,CASGGHPRDSGNTIYF
TRBD1,few,TRBJ1-2,TRBV5-4,TGTGCCAGCAGCCCGACAGGGAGGCATGGCTACACCTTC,CASSPTGRHGYTF
TRBD1,.,TRBJ2-1,TRBV29-1,TGCAGCGTTGTTGGGACAGAAGTGAATGAGCAGTTCTTC,CSVVGTEVNEQFF
.,.,TRBJ2-1,TRBV11-2,TGTGCCAGCAGCTTTTCAGGTTTTAATGTAAATGAGCAGTTCTTC,CASSFSGFNVNEQFF
.,.,TRBJ1-3,TRBV5-1,TGCGCCAGCAGCTTGACAGGGAAAAGCAACACCATATATTTT,CASSLTGKSNTIYF
TRBD1,.,TRBJ2-7,TRBV4-1,TGCGCCAGCAGCCACCGGGACAGGCCCTACGAGCAGTACTTC,CASSHRDRPYEQYF
TRBD2,.,TRBJ2-7,TRBV11-2,TGTGCCAGCAGCCGTGGGGCGGGAGGGACAAGCTCCTACGAGCAGTACTTC,CASSRGAGGTSSYEQYF
TRBD1,.,TRBJ2-7,TRBV25-1,TGTGCCAGCCCCGACAGGGGGCACGAGCAGTACTTC,CASPDRGHEQYF
TRBD2,.,TRBJ2-5,TRBV5-1,TGCGCCAGCCGCTGGACTAGCGGGATGACCCAAGAGACCCAGTACTTC,CASRWTSGMTQETQYF
TRBD1,.,TRBJ1-2,TRBV5-1,TGCGCCAGCAGCCAGGGGGCGGACTATGGCTACACCTTC,CASSQGADYGYTF
.,.,TRBJ1-2,TRBV7-9,TGTGCCAGCCTTATCTCGACAGAGTATGGCTGCACCTTC,CASLISTEYGCTF
.,.,TRBJ1-1,TRBV27,TGTGCCAGCAGTTTCGGTAAAAAAGCTTTCTTT,CASSFGKKAFF
.,few,TRBJ2-1,TRBV10-2,TGCGCCAGCAAATTCGCGGTCTACAATGAGCAGTTCTTC,CASKFAVYNEQFF
TRBD2,.,TRBJ2-3,TRBV9,TGTGCCAGCAGCGTAGATTCGGGAGGGCCAGATACGCAGTATTTT,CASSVDSGGPDTQYF
.,.,TRBJ2-7,TRBV30,TGTGCCTGGGCCCCGCTCGACGGAGCGAGCAGGGGGCAGTACTTC,CAWAPLDGASRGQYF
TRBD2,.,TRBJ2-1,TRBV2,TGTGCCAGCAGTCAGACTAGCGGGACCTACAATGAGCAGTTCTTC,CASSQTSGTYNEQFF
.,.,TRBJ2-2,TRBV7-7,TGTGCTAGCAGCCCCAAAGCGCCCAGCGGGGAGCTGTTTTTT,CASSPKAPSGELFF
.,few,TRBJ1-4,TRBV5-4,TGTGCCAGCAGTCTAAGTGGGCCCCGAGTCTCCATCGAAAAACTGTTTTTT,CASSLSGPRVSIEKLFF
.,.,TRBJ1-2,TRBV2,TGTGCCAGCTTCAGGATAAACTATGGCTACACCTTC,CASFRINYGYTF
TRBD2,.,TRBJ2-1,TRBV2,TGTGCCAGCAGTGGGCAAGCGGGAGGTAGTGAGCAGTTCTTC,CASSGQAGGSEQFF
TRBD1,once,TRBJ2-5,TRBV5-1,TGCGCCAGCAGCTGGACCGGGACAGGGGATCGTCAGTACTTC,CASSWTGTGDRQYF
TRBD2,.,TRBJ2-1,TRBV7-3,TGTGCCAGCAGCTTTAGCGGGGTTGCAGCCTACAATGAGCAGTTCTTC,CASSFSGVAAYNEQFF
TRBD1,.,TRBJ1-5,TRBV6-6,TGTGCCAGCACACGACAGGGTCAACAGCCCCAGCATTTT,CASTRQGQQPQHF
TRBD1,.,TRBJ2-5,TRBV19,TGTGCCAGTAGTATCGGGACAGGGGCTGGGGAGCAGTACTTC,CASSIGTGAGEQYF
TRBD2,.,TRBJ2-7,TRBV5-1,TGCGCCAGCAGCAGTCTGAGCGGGAGGGCCGACGAGCAGTACTTC,CASSSLSGRADEQYF
TRBD2,.,TRBJ2-1,TRBV7-3,TGTGCCAGCAGTCGACTAGCGGGGAGCTCCTACAATGAGCAGTTCTTC,CASSRLAGSSYNEQFF
.,.,TRBJ1-5,TRBV2,TGTGCCAGCAAGACGGACACGGGCAATCAGCCCCAGCATTTT,CASKTDTGNQPQHF
TRBD2,once,TRBJ2-4,TRBV19,TGTGCCAGTAGTATACCAGGACTAGCGGGAGAGGGGGACAAAAACATTCAGTACTTC,CASSIPGLAGEGDKNIQYF
TRBD2,.,TRBJ2-3,TRBV2,TGTGCCAGCAGCTTACTAGCGGGAGTAGCAGATACGCAGTATTTT,CASSLLAGVADTQYF
.,.,TRBJ1-1,TRBV4-1,TGCGCCAGCAGCCATGATTGGCGGGAAGCTTTCTTT,CASSHDWREAFF
TRBD2,few,TRBJ2-2,TRBV7-6,TGTGCCAGCAGCTTAGGTTTCGGACTAGCCGTGCCCGGCGGGGAGCTGTTTTTT,CASSLGFGLAVPGGELFF
.,.,TRBJ2-7,TRBV28,TGTGCCAGCAGTTCCAGCTCCTACGAGCAGTACTTC,CASSSSSYEQYF
TRBD1,.,TRBJ1-6,TRBV18,TGTGCCAGCCAAGGACAGGCTAATTCACCCCTCCACTTT,CASQGQANSPLHF
.,.,TRBJ1-2,TRBV2,TGTGCCAGCAGTGAAGGTATACAATCTAACTATGGCTACACCTTC,CASSEGIQSNYGYTF
TRBD1,.,TRBJ1-5,TRBV6-1,TGTGCCAGCCTACAGGGGAAGGATCAGCCCCAGCATTTT,CASLQGKDQPQHF
TRBD2,.,TRBJ2-7,TRBV5-6,TGTGCCAGCAGCTTGGATCTAGCGGGACCTTACGAGCAGTACTTC,CASSLDLAGPYEQYF
TRBD2,.,TRBJ2-7,TRBV10-3,TGTGCCATCACAAACGGGGGGAGCTCCTACGAGCAGTACTTC,CAITNGGSSYEQYF
TRBD2,.,TRBJ2-2,TRBV7-9,TGTGCCAGCAGCCCTACTTACCCCCTAGCGGGAGGACCCACCGGGGAGCTGTTTTTT,CASSPTYPLAGGPTGELFF
.,.,TRBJ2-7,TRBV10-1,TGCGCCAGCAGTGAGTCTCAAGGAGGCGAGCAGTACTTC,CASSESQGGEQYF
.,.,TRBJ1-4,TRBV4-2,TGTGCCAGCAGCCCAGAGACGACAGTTGCTAATGAAAAACTGTTTTTT,CASSPETTVANEKLFF
TRBD2,.,TRBJ2-1,TRBV5-1,TGCGCCAGCACCACGGGGGGGGAGATAGGAAATGAGCAGTTCTTC,CASTTGGEIGNEQFF
.,.,TRBJ2-1,TRBV27,TGTGCCAGCACCCTAAGGGGGTTACTAGGGCCCTACAATGAGCAGTTCTTC,CASTLRGLLGPYNEQFF